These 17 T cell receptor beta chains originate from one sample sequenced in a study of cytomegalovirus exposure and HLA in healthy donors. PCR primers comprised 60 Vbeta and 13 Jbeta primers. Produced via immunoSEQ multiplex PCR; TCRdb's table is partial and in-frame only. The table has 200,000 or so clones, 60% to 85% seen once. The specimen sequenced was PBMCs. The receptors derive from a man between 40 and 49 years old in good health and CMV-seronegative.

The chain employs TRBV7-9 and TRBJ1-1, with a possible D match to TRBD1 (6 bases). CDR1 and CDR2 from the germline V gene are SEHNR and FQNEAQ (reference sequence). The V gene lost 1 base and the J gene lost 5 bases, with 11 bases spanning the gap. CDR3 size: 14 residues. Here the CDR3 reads CASSLGGRGTEAFF. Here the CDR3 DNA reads TGTGCCAGCAGCTTAGGGGGGCGGGGGACTGAAGCTTTCTTT. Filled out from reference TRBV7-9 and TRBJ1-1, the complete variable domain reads DTGVSQNPRHKITKRGQNVTFRCDPISEHNRLYWYRQTLGQGPEFLTYFQNEAQLEKSRLLSDRFSAERPKGSFSTLEIQRTEQGDSAMYLCASSLGGRGTEAFFGQGTRLTVV.

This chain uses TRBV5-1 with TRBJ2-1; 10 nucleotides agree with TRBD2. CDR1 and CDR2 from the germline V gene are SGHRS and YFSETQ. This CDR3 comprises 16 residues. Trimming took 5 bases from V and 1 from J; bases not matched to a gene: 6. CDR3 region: CASRYIAGGSYNEQFF. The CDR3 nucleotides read TGCGCCAGCAGGTACATAGCGGGAGGTTCCTACAATGAGCAGTTCTTC.

The CDR3 DNA sequence: TGCGCCAGCAGCCCGACAGGGAGCTACGAGCAGTACTTC. Translation gives CASSPTGSYEQYF. The chain carries TRBV4-1 and TRBJ2-5; 7 positions agree with TRBD1. Near its end, the DNA agrees better with TRBJ2-7, so the J call may be wrong. From germline, CDR1 is MGHRA and CDR2 YSYEKL. The CDR3 spans 13 residues.

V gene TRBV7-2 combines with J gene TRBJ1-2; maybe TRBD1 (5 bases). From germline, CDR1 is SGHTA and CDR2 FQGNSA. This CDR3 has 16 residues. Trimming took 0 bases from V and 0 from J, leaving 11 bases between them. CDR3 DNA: TGTGCCAGCAGCTTAGCGGGGCCAAGGACTAACTATGGCTACACCTTC. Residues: CASSLAGPRTNYGYTF.

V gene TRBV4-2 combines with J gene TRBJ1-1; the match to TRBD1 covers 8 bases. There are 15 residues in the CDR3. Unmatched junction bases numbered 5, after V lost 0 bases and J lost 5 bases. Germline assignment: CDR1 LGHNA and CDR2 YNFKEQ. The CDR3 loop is CASSQDKTGGTEAFF. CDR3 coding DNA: TGTGCCAGCAGCCAAGATAAAACAGGGGGGACTGAAGCTTTCTTT.

The CDR3 DNA reads as TGTGCCAGCCGTCCTTCGAGGATAGAGGGGGTCCGAGAAGCTTTCTTT. It translates to CASRPSRIEGVREAFF. V is TRBV27 and J is TRBJ1-1, with D possibly matching TRBD1 (6 bases). The CDR3 covers 16 residues. V was clipped by 8 bases and J by 8 bases, with 27 bases between them. Per germline, CDR1 MNHEY and CDR2 SMNVEV (reference sequence).

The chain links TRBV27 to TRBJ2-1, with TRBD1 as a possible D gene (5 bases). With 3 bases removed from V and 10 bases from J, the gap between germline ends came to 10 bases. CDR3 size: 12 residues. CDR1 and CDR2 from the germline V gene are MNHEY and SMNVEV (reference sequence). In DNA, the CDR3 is TGTGCCAGCAGTTTGGGGCTGAGGGAGCAGTTCTTC. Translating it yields CASSLGLREQFF.

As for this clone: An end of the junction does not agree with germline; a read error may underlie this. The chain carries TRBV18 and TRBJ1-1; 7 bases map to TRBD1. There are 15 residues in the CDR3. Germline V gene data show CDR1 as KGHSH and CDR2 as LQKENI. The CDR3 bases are TGTGCCAGCTCACCACCGGGCAGGGGGAACTCTGAAGCTTTCTTT. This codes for CASSPPGRGNSEAFF.

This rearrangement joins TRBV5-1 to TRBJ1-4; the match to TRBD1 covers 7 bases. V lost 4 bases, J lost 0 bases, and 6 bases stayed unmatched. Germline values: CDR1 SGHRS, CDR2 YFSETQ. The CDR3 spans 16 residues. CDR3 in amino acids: CASSPGQYSTNEKLFF. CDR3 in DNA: TGCGCCAGCAGCCCGGGACAGTATTCAACTAATGAAAAACTGTTTTTT.

CDR3 sequence reads: CASRGGSETQYF. The CDR3 region has the DNA TGTGCCAGCAGAGGGGGCTCGGAGACCCAGTACTTC. The chain is built from TRBV28 and TRBJ2-5; 7 positions agree with TRBD1. V lost 6 bases, J lost 5 bases, and 3 bases stayed unmatched. The CDR3 consists of 12 residues. Germline CDR1 and CDR2: MDHEN and SYDVKM.

CDR3 loop: CASSFGEGGDSPLHF. The CDR3 coding sequence is TGTGCCAGCAGCTTCGGAGAGGGTGGTGATTCACCCCTCCACTTT. This sequence joins TRBV5-8 and TRBJ1-6; no definite D call. Germline V gene lookup returns CDR1 SGHTS and CDR2 YDEGEE. V lost 2 bases and J lost 8, with 14 bases in between. CDR3 length equals 15 residues.

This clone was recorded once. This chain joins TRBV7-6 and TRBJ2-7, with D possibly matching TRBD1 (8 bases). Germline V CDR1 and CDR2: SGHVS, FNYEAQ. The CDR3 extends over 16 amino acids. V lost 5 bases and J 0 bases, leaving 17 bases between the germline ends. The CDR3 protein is CASSTPQGGPSYEQYF. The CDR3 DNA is TGTGCCAGCAGCACCCCACAGGGGGGGCCCTCCTACGAGCAGTACTTC.

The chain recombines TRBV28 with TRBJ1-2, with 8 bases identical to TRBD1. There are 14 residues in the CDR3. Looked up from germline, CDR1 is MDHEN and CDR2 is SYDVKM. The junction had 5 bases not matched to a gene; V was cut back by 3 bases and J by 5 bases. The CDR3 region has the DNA TGTGCCAGCAGTTTTGGCAGGGGGCAGTATGGCTACACCTTC. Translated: CASSFGRGQYGYTF.

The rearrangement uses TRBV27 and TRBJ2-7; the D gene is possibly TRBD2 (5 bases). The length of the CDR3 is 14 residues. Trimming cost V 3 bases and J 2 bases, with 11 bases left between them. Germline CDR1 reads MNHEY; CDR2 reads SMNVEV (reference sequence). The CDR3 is CASSFGSGPYEQYF. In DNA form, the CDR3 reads TGTGCCAGCAGTTTTGGGAGCGGCCCCTACGAGCAGTACTTC.

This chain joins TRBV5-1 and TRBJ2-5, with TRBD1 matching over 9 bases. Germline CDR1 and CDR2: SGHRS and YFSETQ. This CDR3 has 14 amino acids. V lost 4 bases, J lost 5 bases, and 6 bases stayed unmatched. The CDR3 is CASSNYRGRETQYF. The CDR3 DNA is TGCGCCAGCAGCAATTACAGGGGGCGGGAGACCCAGTACTTC.

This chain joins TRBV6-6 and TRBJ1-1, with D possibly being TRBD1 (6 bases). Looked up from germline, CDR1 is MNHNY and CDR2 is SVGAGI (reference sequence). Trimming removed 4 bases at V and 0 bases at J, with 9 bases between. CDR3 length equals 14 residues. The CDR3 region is CASSWYRVNTEAFF. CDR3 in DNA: TGTGCCAGCAGTTGGTACAGGGTGAACACTGAAGCTTTCTTT.

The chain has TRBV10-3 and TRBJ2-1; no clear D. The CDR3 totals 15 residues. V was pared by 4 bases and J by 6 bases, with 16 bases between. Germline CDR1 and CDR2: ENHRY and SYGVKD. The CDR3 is CAISVVGPLGNEQFF. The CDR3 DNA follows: TGTGCCATCAGTGTGGTGGGCCCCCTTGGCAATGAGCAGTTCTTC.